This T cell receptor (beta chain) was profiled in a study of cytomegalovirus exposure and HLA in healthy donors listed by TCRdb under 2017. About the full investigation: In an earlier analysis of around 540 of the donors, about 270 Gb of sequence data and about 110 million unique TCR beta sequences from about 180 million T cells were reported. A later analysis re-examined previously published TCR beta repertoires from about 700 donors and added high-resolution HLA genotyping to investigate patterns of TCR occurrence. The study profiled the T cell repertoires of approximately 700 subjects by immunosequencing and related them to cytomegalovirus serostatus. Because of strong linkage in the cohort, roughly five DR-DQ haplotypes were treated as single units for association and clustering. Across 398 genotyped donors of the cohort, an average of about 240,000 unique TCR beta nucleotide sequences per donor were sequenced, and roughly 18% of those sequences were non-productive. Donor age, sex, ethnicity and CMV serostatus were compiled alongside the repertoire data. The study aimed to test whether signatures of past pathogen exposure could be identified by cataloging public T cell receptors. An earlier analysis of some 500 of the donors used high-throughput TCR beta sequencing to judge whether each TCR beta V gene segment behaved as functional or pseudogenic. HLA typing included class I and class II loci at four-digit resolution. Every discovery cohort repertoire had been produced on one sequencing platform. In the later analysis, no new phenotypic data were used to find candidate immune exposures; instead, reliance was placed on TCR beta sequences and their occurrence across donors. In a later genetic analysis, genome-wide SNP genotypes for about 55% of the roughly 700 donors were used, and that subset was treated as a discovery cohort. Besides the first cohort of more than 650 subjects, a separate validation cohort made up of 120 or so different subjects was used. The number of typed donors differed by locus: about 620-640 for A, B, C, DRB1 and DQB1; about 520 for DQA1; roughly 600 for DPA1; and about 450 for DPB1. Among the approximately 400 genotyped donors, approximately 82% belonged to the genetic ancestry cluster associated with self-reported Caucasian donors. An early release that covered around 590 HLA-typed donors contained around 330 gigabases of sequencing data and tens of millions of unique TCR sequences. To predict cytomegalovirus infection status, the study combined high-throughput TCR immunosequencing, statistical association of individual TCRs with disease status, and machine learning.

To note about this clone: The antigen it recognizes is unknown. No per-base quality is available; no much larger clone lies one base away.

Based on the germline V gene, the CDR1 and CDR2 sequences are SGDLS and YYNGEE. Including the terminal cysteine and phenylalanine, the CDR3 comprises 15 residues. Just the 45-base CDR3 DNA is kept, in frame starting at base 1. After removal of 4 bases from V and 2 bases from J, the junction retains 3 bases not matched to a gene. Results the study describes overall, beyond this receptor: In a later analysis, the rate of TCR association differed among HLA loci, with DRB1 alleles having the most associated TCRs and HLA-C alleles having the fewest. In a later genetic analysis, a missense DCLRE1C variant was associated with V-gene and J-gene trimming of TCR beta chains, and the association was replicated in an independent cohort. A further reported finding was that TCR beta sequences accurately predicted the HLA-A and HLA-B alleles for most subjects in the first cohort. An earlier analysis of roughly 570 of the donors showed that most TCR beta V segments appeared in productive rearrangements either about 90% or about 30% of the time, which broadly matched IMGT annotations. In a later analysis, most CMV-associated TCR beta chains were found to appear HLA-restricted, with HLA associations seemingly driven largely by CMV exposure. Linkage disequilibrium might explain the correlated functional status among segregating V segments, but an unknown experimental factor could not be excluded. In a later analysis, HLA-associated TCR beta chains were found to be more clonally expanded and to have lower generation probabilities than equally common non-associated chains. Most TCR sequences were observed very rarely across donors, whereas some public TCRs were present in many individuals. The authors suggested that the approach could potentially be extended to other disease states and immunological phenotypes. In the study, around 160 TCR beta chains were listed as associated with cytomegalovirus. Roughly uniform sequencing depth across donors was assumed in presence/absence analyses, although this assumption may not hold. A later genetic analysis reported fewer N-insertions in productive TCRs among donors in an Asian-associated ancestry cluster than the approximately 700-donor mean. Because counts were too low, roughly 17 rarely observed V segments, including chromosome 9 orphons, were left out of the earlier analysis of 587 of the donors. A cluster of highly shared sequence variants was judged likely to represent a technical artifact of the sequencing pipeline. Some IMGT-functional V segments, including TRBV6-2 and TRBV6-3, could not be distinguished by the 87-base-pair reads and were therefore excluded. In vitro tests confirmed that a few of the cytomegalovirus-associated TCR beta chains recognize cytomegalovirus antigens. In a later analysis, several top co-occurrence clusters were reported to appear linked to parvovirus B19, influenza, CMV and Epstein-Barr virus. When HLA alleles, especially DR and DQ, strongly co-occurred, TCR associations were difficult to assign to individual alleles. The classifier was reported to diagnose cytomegalovirus status with high specificity and sensitivity in both the original cohort and the validation cohort. Immune exposure information for the cohort was limited to CMV serostatus. A later analysis associated approximately 17,000 TCR beta sequences with specific HLA alleles at a false discovery rate of 0.05. Because HLA typing was unavailable for some donors at each locus, only the typed subset was used in association tests. This cohort had only TCR beta chains sequenced, and the lack of alpha or paired-chain data limited which features could be detected.

The cohort was made up of 666 healthy bone marrow donors. All cohort members were sampled while nominally healthy, although unrecorded immune exposures were likely present. The donor was CMV seronegative and was included in the group of 352 seronegative cohort members. A peripheral blood sample was provided by each donor, and peripheral blood mononuclear cells were used for TCR beta sequencing. The Qiagen DNeasy Blood Extraction Kit was used to extract genomic DNA from the blood cell samples. The library relied on the immunoSEQ multiplex PCR assay. For the multiplex PCR, a mixture combining 60 forward primers for TCR Vbeta segments and 13 reverse primers for TCR Jbeta segments was used. The CDR3 region of rearranged TCR beta genes was amplified from genomic DNA with a multiplex PCR assay. The Illumina HiSeq System was used to sequence the amplified TCR beta libraries as 87-base-pair reads. As for the authors' bioinformatics: Across the 640 or so repertoires, a later analysis counted some 80 million unique TCR beta chains, 9 million to 14 million of which were shared by at least two donors. Raw reads were error-corrected and collapsed into unique sequences with a nearest-neighbor algorithm that merged closely related sequences to remove PCR and sequencing errors. Alignment of CDR3 sequences to IMGT reference sequences was used to assign V, D and J gene segments. For a sequence to be retained, a match of at least six nucleotides to both a V gene segment and a J gene segment was required. Rearrangements were classified as productive when the CDR3 lacked stop codons and remained in frame with V and J, and all other rearrangements were classified as non-productive. CDR3 was defined according to IMGT convention as the region running from the second conserved V-encoded cysteine to the conserved J-encoded phenylalanine. In an earlier analysis of some 550 of the donors, sequences lacking an unambiguous match to a single V gene segment were excluded. In an earlier analysis of around 590 of the donors, a V segment was called functional when productive rearrangements were above 56.7%, and segregating when the standard deviation between donors exceeded 5%. A statistical classification framework was developed to diagnose cytomegalovirus status using the catalog of TCR beta chain sequences. In a later analysis, TCR nucleotide sequences were compared against IMGT/GENE-DB human TR gene sequences so that V and J genes could be assigned. Using the TCRdist pipeline, a later analysis assigned CDR3 sequences along with most-parsimonious VDJ recombination scenarios. In a later analysis, each TCR beta chain was defined by its CDR3 amino acid sequence together with its V-gene family, and reads without a unique V-gene family were excluded. A later analysis removed several hundred highly shared, low-generation-probability nucleotide sequences to deal with suspected cross-contamination and a sequencing artifact. A later analysis calculated a clonal expansion index for each public chain from normalized within-repertoire ranks of inferred template counts. A later analysis computed generation probabilities with a VDJ recombination model fitted to out-of-frame rearrangements, and checked the results against IGoR. In a later analysis, hypergeometric tests were used to score TCR-TCR, TCR-HLA and TCR-CMV co-occurrence, with a repertoire-size bias correction applied to TCR pairs. A later analysis estimated false discovery rates by permuting HLA or CMV assignments 20 times. In a later analysis, co-occurring TCRs were grouped using DBSCAN, with TCRdist sequence similarity added in when clustering inside HLA-allele-positive subsets. Co-occurrence clustering excluded repertoires with fewer than 30,000 or more than 120,000 public chains, plus five with anomalous nucleotide sharing. This immuneACCESS table, as held by TCRdb, lists in-frame sequences with V and J called but not all clones. Of the missing ones, under half trace to an unresolved V gene in checked studies; the others have no known cause. The V and J calls and clone size are taken from that table; D and trimming were inferred from the DNA. Present in this sample are 150,000 to 200,000 clones, almost 85% of which were seen just once. The top ten clonotypes cover about 0.25% of the sample.

The sequencing input was PBMCs. This sequence uses TRBV9 and TRBJ1-1; TRBD1 aligns with 12 central bases. The clonotype comes from a boy younger than 18 in good health and CMV-seronegative. In nucleotide form, the sequence is TGTGCCAGCAGCTTAGGGACAGGGGGCAACACTGAAGCTTTCTTT. This gives the protein CASSLGTGGNTEAFF. Joined to the reference TRBV9 and TRBJ1-1 proteins, this CDR3 gives the full variable domain: DSGVTQTPKHLITATGQRVTLRCSPRSGDLSVYWYQQSLDQGLQFLIQYYNGEERAKGNILERFSAQQFPDLHSELNLSSLELGDSALYFCASSLGTGGNTEAFFGQGTRLTVV.